The source of this TCR beta chain is a study of blood T cell repertoires in COVID-19. About the research overall: COVID-19 samples from acute and convalescent phases originated in the United States, Italy and Spain. PBMCs, B-cell-depleted T cells, or T cells were the source of the cDNA or gDNA that made up the material.

V was clipped by 1 base and J by 4 bases; unmatched bases: 3. The CDR3 consists of 15 residues. The germline V gene has CDR1 SGHDN and CDR2 FVKESK. Original data processing: Reference gene primer amplification yielded estimated nucleated cell counts. Data came from immunoSEQ multiplex PCR; TCRdb stores just in-frame clones and leaves some out. V, J and clone size reflect that table, while D and trimming were determined from the DNA. The table lists approximately 170,000 clones, 88% of them singletons. The sequenced material came from peripheral blood. The sequence was collected from a man in his fifties who had recovered from COVID-19. V gene TRBV14 combines with J gene TRBJ2-3; 9 bases are a match to TRBD2. The chain's CDR3 is CASSQGRGGADTQYF. As DNA, the CDR3 is TGTGCCAGCAGCCAAGGGCGGGGGGGCGCAGATACGCAGTATTTT.